This T cell receptor (beta chain) was obtained from a study of graft-versus-host responses after intestinal transplantation. Study in general: Recipients uniformly received anti-thymocyte globulin induction, followed by tacrolimus and steroids for about three years.

Study-level results: The authors found GvH clones in recipient marrow, some appearing first in ileum or blood. Peak levels of circulating GvH clones tracked with early post-transplant HvG declines.

Sequencing was performed with immunoSEQ multiplex PCR; in TCRdb, only in-frame clones are kept and a portion is missing. The top ten clones hold approximately 2% of a sample with approximately 90,000 clones, about 93% of them seen once. Germline CDR1 SEHNR, CDR2 FQNEAQ (reference sequence). This CDR3 contains 14 residues. With 4 bases clipped from V and 6 bases from J, the junction kept 6 bases outside the gene matches. In regard to this clone: As yet, its antigen is unknown.

This TCR was sampled from a human donor who received an intestinal transplant. V is TRBV7-9 and J is TRBJ2-1; 7 bases align to TRBD1. The source was unstimulated CD8+ T cells sorted from spleen or lymph node cells, collected before intestinal transplant. CDR3 nucleotides: TGTGCCAGCAGCTCCGGGACAGCTATCAATGAGCAGTTCTTC. Protein product: CASSSGTAINEQFF.